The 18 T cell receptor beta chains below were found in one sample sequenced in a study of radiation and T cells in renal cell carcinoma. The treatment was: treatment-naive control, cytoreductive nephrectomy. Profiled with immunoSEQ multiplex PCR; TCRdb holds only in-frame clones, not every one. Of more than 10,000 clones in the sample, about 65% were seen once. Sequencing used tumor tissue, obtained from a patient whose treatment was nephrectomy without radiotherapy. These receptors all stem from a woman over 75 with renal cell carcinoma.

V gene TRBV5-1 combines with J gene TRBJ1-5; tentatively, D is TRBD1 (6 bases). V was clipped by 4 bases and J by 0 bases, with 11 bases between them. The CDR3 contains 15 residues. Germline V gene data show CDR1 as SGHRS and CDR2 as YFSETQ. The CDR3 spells CASSPTGYSNQPQHF. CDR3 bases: TGCGCCAGCAGCCCCACAGGGTATAGCAATCAGCCCCAGCATTTT.

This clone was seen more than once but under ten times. The CDR3 bases are TGTGCCAGCAGCTTAGCGCAGCTCACCTATGGCTACACCTTC. Translating gives CASSLAQLTYGYTF. The chain carries TRBV7-9 and TRBJ1-2; D gene uncertain. The CDR3 loop spans 14 amino acids. V was trimmed by 0 bases and J by 4 bases, leaving 9 bases between them. Germline V gene sequence: CDR1 SEHNR, CDR2 FQNEAQ (reference sequence).

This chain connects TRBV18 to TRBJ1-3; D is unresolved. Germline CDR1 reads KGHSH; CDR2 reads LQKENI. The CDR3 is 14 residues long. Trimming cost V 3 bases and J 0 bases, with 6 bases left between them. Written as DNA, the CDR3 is TGTGCCAGCTCACCTCCTCCCTCTGGAAACACCATATATTTT. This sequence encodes CASSPPPSGNTIYF.

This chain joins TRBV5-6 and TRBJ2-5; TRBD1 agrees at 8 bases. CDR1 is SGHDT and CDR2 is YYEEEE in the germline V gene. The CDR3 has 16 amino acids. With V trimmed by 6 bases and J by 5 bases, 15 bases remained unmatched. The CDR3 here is CASKQTGGGRGETQYF. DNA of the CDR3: TGTGCCAGCAAACAAACAGGGGGAGGCCGTGGGGAGACCCAGTACTTC.

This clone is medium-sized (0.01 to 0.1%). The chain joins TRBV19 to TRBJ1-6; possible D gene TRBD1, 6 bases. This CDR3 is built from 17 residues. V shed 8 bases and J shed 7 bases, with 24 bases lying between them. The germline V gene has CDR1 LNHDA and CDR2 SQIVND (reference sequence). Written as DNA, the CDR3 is TGTGCCAGTCTCAAACACCCCGCAGGGGACCAAAATTCACCCCTCCACTTT. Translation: CASLKHPAGDQNSPLHF.

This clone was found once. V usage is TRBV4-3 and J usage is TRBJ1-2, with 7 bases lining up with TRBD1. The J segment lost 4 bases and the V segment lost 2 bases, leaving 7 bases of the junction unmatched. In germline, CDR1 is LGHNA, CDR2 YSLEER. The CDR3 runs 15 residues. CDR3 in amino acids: CASSQHNRGPYGYTF. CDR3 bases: TGCGCCAGCAGCCAACACAACAGGGGTCCCTATGGCTACACCTTC.

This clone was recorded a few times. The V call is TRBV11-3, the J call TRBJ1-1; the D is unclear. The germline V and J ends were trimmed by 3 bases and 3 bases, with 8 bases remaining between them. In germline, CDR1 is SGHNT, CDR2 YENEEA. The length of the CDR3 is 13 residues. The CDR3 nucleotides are TGTGCCAGCAGCTTCGGGGAAGACACTGAAGCTTTCTTT. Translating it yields CASSFGEDTEAFF.

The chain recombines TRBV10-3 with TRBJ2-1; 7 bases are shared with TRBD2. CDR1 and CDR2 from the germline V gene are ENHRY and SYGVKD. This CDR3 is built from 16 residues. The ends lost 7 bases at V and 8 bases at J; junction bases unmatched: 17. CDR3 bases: TGTGCCATCAAGGATGTGGGAGGGAAGGGAGGGGATGAGCAGTTCTTC. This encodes CAIKDVGGKGGDEQFF.

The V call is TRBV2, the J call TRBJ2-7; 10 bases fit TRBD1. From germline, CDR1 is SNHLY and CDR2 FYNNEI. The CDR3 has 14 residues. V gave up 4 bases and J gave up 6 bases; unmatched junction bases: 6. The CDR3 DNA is TGTGCCAGCAGTGGACAGGGGGCATCAGGCGAGCAGTACGTC. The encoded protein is CASSGQGASGEQYV.

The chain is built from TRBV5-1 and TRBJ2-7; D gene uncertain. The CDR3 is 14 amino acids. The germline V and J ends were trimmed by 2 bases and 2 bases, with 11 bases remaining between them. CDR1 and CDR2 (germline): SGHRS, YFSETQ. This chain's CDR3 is CASSFLSLAYEQYF. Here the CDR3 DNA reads TGCGCCAGCAGCTTTCTAAGTTTAGCCTACGAGCAGTACTTC.

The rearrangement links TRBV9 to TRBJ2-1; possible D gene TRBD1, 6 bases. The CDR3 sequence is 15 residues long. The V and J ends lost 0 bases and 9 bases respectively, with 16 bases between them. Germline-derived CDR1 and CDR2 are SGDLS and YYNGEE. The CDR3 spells CASSVANTGTIEQFF. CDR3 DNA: TGTGCCAGCAGCGTAGCGAATACAGGGACGATTGAGCAGTTCTTC.

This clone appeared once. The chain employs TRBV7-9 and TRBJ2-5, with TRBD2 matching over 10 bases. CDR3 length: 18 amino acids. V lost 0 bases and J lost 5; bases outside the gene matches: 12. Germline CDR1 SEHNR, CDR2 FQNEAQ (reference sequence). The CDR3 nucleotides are TGTGCCAGCAGCTTAGCGGTCGATAGCGGGGGGTTGATGGAGACCCAGTACTTC. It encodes CASSLAVDSGGLMETQYF.

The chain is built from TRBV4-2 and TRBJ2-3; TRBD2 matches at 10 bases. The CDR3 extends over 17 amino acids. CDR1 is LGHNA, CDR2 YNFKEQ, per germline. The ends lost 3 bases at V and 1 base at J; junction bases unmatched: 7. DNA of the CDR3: TGTGCCAGCAGCCAGGCTAGCGGGGGACTCGGCACAGATACGCAGTATTTT. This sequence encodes CASSQASGGLGTDTQYF.

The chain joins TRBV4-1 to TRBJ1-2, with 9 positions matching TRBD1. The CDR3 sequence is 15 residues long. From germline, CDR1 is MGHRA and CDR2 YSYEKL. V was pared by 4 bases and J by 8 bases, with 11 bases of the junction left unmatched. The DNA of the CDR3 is TGCGCCAGCAGCCCGGACAGGGGATCGGCGCGAGGCTACACCTTC. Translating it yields CASSPDRGSARGYTF.

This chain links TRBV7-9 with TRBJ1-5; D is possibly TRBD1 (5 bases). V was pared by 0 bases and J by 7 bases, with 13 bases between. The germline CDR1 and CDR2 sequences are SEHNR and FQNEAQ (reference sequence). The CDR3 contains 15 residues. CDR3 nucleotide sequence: TGTGCCAGCAGCTTAGCAGGGGATCCCAAGCAGCCCCAGCATTTT. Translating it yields CASSLAGDPKQPQHF.

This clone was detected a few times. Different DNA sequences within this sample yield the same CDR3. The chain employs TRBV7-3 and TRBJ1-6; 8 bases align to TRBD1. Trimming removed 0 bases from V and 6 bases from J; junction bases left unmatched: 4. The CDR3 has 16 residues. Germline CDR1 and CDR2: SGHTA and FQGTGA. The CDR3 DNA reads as TGTGCCAGCAGCTTAACCGGTGACAGGGGTAATTCACCCCTCCACTTT. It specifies CASSLTGDRGNSPLHF.

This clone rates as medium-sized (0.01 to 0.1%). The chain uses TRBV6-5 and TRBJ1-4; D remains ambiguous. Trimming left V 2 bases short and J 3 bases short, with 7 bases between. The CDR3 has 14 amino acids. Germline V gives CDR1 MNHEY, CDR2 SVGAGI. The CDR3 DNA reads TGTGCCAGCAGTTACAACGTTCCTAATGAAAAACTGTTTTTT. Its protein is CASSYNVPNEKLFF.

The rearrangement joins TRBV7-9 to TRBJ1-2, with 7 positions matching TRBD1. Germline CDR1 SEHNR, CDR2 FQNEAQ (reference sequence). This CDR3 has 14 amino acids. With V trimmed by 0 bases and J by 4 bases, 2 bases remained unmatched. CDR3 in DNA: TGTGCCAGCAGCTTAGCAGGGACAGCCTATGGCTACACCTTC. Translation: CASSLAGTAYGYTF.